Presented here are 13 T cell receptor beta chains from one specimen sequenced in a study of OX40 agonist ivuxolimab in advanced cancers. The library was obtained by the immunoSEQ multiplex PCR assay. Here the immuneACCESS table is served through TCRdb, limited to in-frame sequences with V and J called. Missing clones are a known gap in these copies; in checked studies unresolved V genes cover under half, and the rest lacks a known reason. The sample data list around 42,000 clones, and approximately 90% of these were observed just once. About 23% of the sample is held by the ten biggest clonotypes. This specimen consisted of CD4+ or CD8+ T cells sorted from blood, obtained in a trial of the OX40 agonist ivuxolimab. These TCRs come from an adult with an advanced solid tumor such as melanoma, head and neck, liver or kidney cancer.

The gene calls are TRBV10-2 and TRBJ2-3; 7 nucleotides align to TRBD1. V was pared by 8 bases and J by 6 bases, with 11 bases of the junction left unmatched. CDR3 length: 14 residues. The germline CDR1 and CDR2 sequences are WSHSY and SAAADI. CDR3 in DNA: TGCGCCAGCGGGGACAGTGGGAATGAGGATACGCAGTATTTT. Its translation is CASGDSGNEDTQYF.

The chain is built from TRBV28 and TRBJ1-5, with a possible D match to TRBD1 (5 bases). CDR1 is MDHEN and CDR2 is SYDVKM in the germline V gene. V was trimmed by 1 base and J by 5 bases, leaving 15 bases between them. The CDR3 totals 16 residues. CDR3 nucleotides: TGTGCCAGCAGTTTATCCGACGCCCCAGGGTATCAGCCCCAGCATTTT. This gives the protein CASSLSDAPGYQPQHF. The complete variable domain, with remaining parts taken from reference TRBV28 and TRBJ1-5, reads DVKVTQSSRYLVKRTGEKVFLECVQDMDHENMFWYRQDPGLGLRLIYFSYDVKMKEKGDIPEGYSVSREKKERFSLILESASTNQTSMYLCASSLSDAPGYQPQHFGDGTRLSIL.

The J gene is TRBJ2-2, the V gene TRBV7-9, with D uncertain. Trimming took off 3 bases at V and 2 bases at J, with 1 base between the two ends. CDR3 size: 12 residues. Germline CDR1 SEHNR, CDR2 FQNEAQ (reference sequence). The CDR3 DNA is TGTGCCAGCAGCTTTAACACCGGGGAGCTGTTTTTT. Protein: CASSFNTGELFF.

There are a few counts of this clone. The chain couples TRBV14 to TRBJ2-3; D call uncertain. The V and J ends lost 0 bases and 4 bases respectively, with 5 bases between them. The CDR3 contains 13 residues. Germline CDR1 is SGHDN and CDR2 is FVKESK. The CDR3 spells CASSQEIADTQYF. The CDR3 DNA is TGTGCCAGCAGCCAAGAGATCGCAGATACGCAGTATTTT.

V gene TRBV5-6 combines with J gene TRBJ2-7; D may be TRBD1 (6 bases). V was trimmed by 4 bases and J by 2 bases, leaving 16 bases between them. The CDR3 loop spans 15 amino acids. Germline CDR1 and CDR2: SGHDT and YYEEEE. As DNA, the CDR3 is TGTGCCAGCAGCCCCGTCCCGGGACAAACCTACGAGCAGTACTTC. It specifies CASSPVPGQTYEQYF. The full variable domain, its missing parts supplied by reference TRBV5-6 and TRBJ2-7, is DAGVTQSPTHLIKTRGQQVTLRCSPKSGHDTVSWYQQALGQGPQFIFQYYEEEERQRGNFPDRFSGHQFPNYSSELNVNALLLGDSALYLCASSPVPGQTYEQYFGPGTRLTVT.

This clone was counted only a few times. The chain is built from TRBV15 and TRBJ2-2, with 9 bases that match TRBD2. Germline V gene lookup returns CDR1 LNHNV and CDR2 YYDKDF (reference sequence). This CDR3 has 16 residues. With 2 bases clipped from V and 5 bases from J, the junction kept 6 bases outside the gene matches. The chain's CDR3 is CATSRPVAGETGELFF. The CDR3 DNA is TGTGCCACCAGCAGACCTGTAGCGGGAGAGACCGGGGAGCTGTTTTTT.

The chain links TRBV28 to TRBJ2-5; 16 positions match TRBD2. The ends lost 6 bases at V and 5 bases at J; junction bases unmatched: 18. CDR3 length equals 20 residues. Germline-derived CDR1 and CDR2 are MDHEN and SYDVKM. CDR3 DNA sequence: TGTGCCAGCAGGGCATACTCAGGGACTAGCGGGAGGGCCGTTGGGGAGACCCAGTACTTC. Translation: CASRAYSGTSGRAVGETQYF.

The chain combines TRBV6-6 with TRBJ2-7; D not certain. Germline assignment: CDR1 MNHNY and CDR2 SVGAGI (reference sequence). Trimming shortened V by 0 bases and J by 3 bases, and 6 bases separated the two germline ends. CDR3 length: 13 residues. The CDR3: CASSYSEDYEQYF. The CDR3 DNA reads TGTGCCAGCAGTTACTCCGAGGACTACGAGCAGTACTTC.

The chain employs TRBV4-1 and TRBJ1-1; the D is unclear. V shed 0 bases and J shed 4 bases, with 12 bases lying between them. Germline CDR1 is MGHRA and CDR2 is YSYEKL. The CDR3 extends over 15 amino acids. The CDR3 DNA follows: TGCGCCAGCAGCCAAGAGGGATATCGGGCCACTGAAGCTTTCTTT. Translation gives CASSQEGYRATEAFF.

V is TRBV5-1 and J is TRBJ2-3; the match to TRBD2 covers 7 bases. The CDR3 is 17 residues long. The germline V gene has CDR1 SGHRS and CDR2 YFSETQ. Unmatched junction bases numbered 10, after V lost 0 bases and J lost 3 bases. The DNA of the CDR3 is TGCGCCAGCAGCTTGGATCGAGCGGGACTGGGTACAGATACGCAGTATTTT. Its translation is CASSLDRAGLGTDTQYF. Variable domain in full (rest from reference TRBV5-1 and TRBJ2-3): KAGVTQTPRYLIKTRGQQVTLSCSPISGHRSVSWYQQTPGQGLQFLFEYFSETQRNKGNFPGRFSGRQFSNSRSEMNVSTLELGDSALYLCASSLDRAGLGTDTQYFGPGTRLTVL.

This rearrangement joins TRBV5-1 to TRBJ2-7; D not certain. With 2 bases removed from V and 0 bases from J, the gap between germline ends came to 6 bases. This CDR3 spans 13 amino acids. Germline V CDR1 and CDR2: SGHRS, YFSETQ. The CDR3 nucleotides are TGCGCCAGCAGCTTAACCGCCTCCTACGAGCAGTACTTC. This codes for CASSLTASYEQYF.

The V gene is TRBV6-7, the J gene TRBJ2-2; D perhaps matches TRBD2 (6 bases). TRBV6-7 belongs to the ORF category, with a function that is uncertain. The CDR3 extends over 15 amino acids. V was shortened by 0 bases and J by 7 bases, with 12 bases between the two germline ends. The CDR3 coding sequence is TGTGCCAGCAGTTACTCCTCGGGAGCTCTCGGGGAGCTGTTTTTT. It codes for CASSYSSGALGELFF.

This rearrangement joins TRBV11-2 to TRBJ2-1; D uncertain. Trimming took 9 bases from V and 6 from J, leaving 24 bases between them. The CDR3 covers 16 residues. Germline values: CDR1 SGHAT, CDR2 FQNNGV. CDR3 sequence reads: CASQGWAPGLGNEQFF. The CDR3 DNA is TGTGCCAGTCAAGGGTGGGCCCCAGGTCTCGGCAATGAGCAGTTCTTC.